The rows below give T cell receptor beta chains drawn from one sample of a study of blood T cells in healthy people across ages. TCRdb re-analysed the 5' RACE reads in MiXCR, keeping a single row per CDR3 protein. Of roughly 800,000 distinct CDR3 sequences in the sample, roughly 60% were seen once. The sample taken for sequencing was blood. These receptor sequences come from a man aged 25-45 years in good health. Both conserved end residues are part of each CDR3.

j_call v_call cdr3_aa
TRBJ2-3 TRBV20-1 CSAPRLGDRSTDTQYF
TRBJ2-2 TRBV20-1 CSARVHGGLAGVYTGELFF
TRBJ2-7 TRBV29-1 CSGTGTSGRDYEQYF
TRBJ2-7 TRBV5-1 CASSAATYEQYF
TRBJ2-1 TRBV21-1 CASSKRRSSYNEQFF
TRBJ2-5 TRBV6-2/TRBV6-3 CASTRDFPETQYF
. TRBV28 CASSPPSLAGEETQYF
TRBJ2-3 TRBV12-5 CASGSRTDTQYF
TRBJ2-4 TRBV30 CAWSGRDTNLRGQYF
TRBJ2-3 TRBV7-2 CASSPPGLAGADTQYF
TRBJ1-5 TRBV28 CASSRMTNRGQPQHF
TRBJ2-7 TRBV18 CASSPQAVGGEQYF
TRBJ2-5 TRBV5-1 CASSLALRGDQETQYF
TRBJ1-2 TRBV7-9 CASTPTGTNYGYTF
TRBJ1-6 TRBV20-1 CSASGQSSYNSPLHF
TRBJ2-2 TRBV10-3 CAISESNGELFF
TRBJ2-1 TRBV6-6 CASSYSGIGEQFF
TRBJ2-7 TRBV29-1 CSVQRLAGTYEQYF
TRBJ2-1 TRBV4-2 CASSPMPAGGSEQFF
TRBJ2-1 TRBV4-2 CASSQAALTGGPYNEQFF
TRBJ2-7 TRBV7-4 CASSSGAPSRVSSYEQYF
TRBJ2-7 TRBV20-1 CSAERLAGGLAYEQYF
TRBJ2-5 TRBV3-1 CASSQGLMETQYF
TRBJ2-3 TRBV6-2/TRBV6-3 CASSWAEDDTQYF
TRBJ2-3 TRBV20-1 CSARVAFRGADTQYF
TRBJ2-5 TRBV7-6 CASSQVAGVNNEQYF
TRBJ1-2 TRBV20-1 CSAPPSSSTTGYTF
TRBJ2-7 TRBV7-2 CASSRDPTGYEQYF
TRBJ2-5 TRBV12-3/TRBV12-4 CASTKGPQETQYF
TRBJ2-7 TRBV29-1 CSVSTTGGSDEQYF
TRBJ2-7 TRBV12-3/TRBV12-4 CASSRQAYEQYF
TRBJ2-1 TRBV20-1 CSAPVGAINNEQFF
TRBJ2-4 TRBV25-1 CATQGFKNIQYF